What follows are 28 T cell receptor beta chains derived from one specimen sequenced in a study of chemoradiotherapy in HPV16-positive cancers. Assay used: immunoSEQ multiplex PCR; TCRdb lists only in-frame clones, some missing. The profile shows over 10,000 clones, roughly 64% of them singletons. The biological material was taken from a patient who underwent chemoradiotherapy. These receptors all stem from a human donor with HPV-associated anogenital cancer.

The genes are TRBV6-5 and TRBJ1-6; D is uncertain. CDR1 and CDR2 from the germline V gene are MNHEY and SVGAGI. This CDR3 contains 14 residues. Between the trimmed V and J ends, which lost 4 bases and 7 bases, there was a span of 11 bases. CDR3: CASSSRHRNSPLHF. The CDR3 DNA reads TGTGCCAGCAGTTCCAGACACCGCAATTCACCCCTCCACTTT.

The chain has TRBV6-5 and TRBJ2-1, with 16 positions matching TRBD2. V lost 0 bases and J lost 7; bases outside the gene matches: 0. The CDR3 is made up of 16 amino acids. In germline, CDR1 is MNHEY, CDR2 SVGAGI. The CDR3 coding sequence is TGTGCCAGCAGTTACTCGGGACTAGCGGGGGGGAATGAGCAGTTCTTC. This encodes CASSYSGLAGGNEQFF.

The chain uses TRBV28 and TRBJ2-3; D possibly matches TRBD1 or TRBD2 (5 bases each). This CDR3 contains 15 residues. Germline CDR1 reads MDHEN; CDR2 reads SYDVKM. V was shortened by 5 bases and J by 2 bases, with 14 bases between the two germline ends. The CDR3 is CASSRDGQNTDTQYF. DNA for the CDR3: TGTGCCAGCAGTCGGGACGGCCAGAACACAGATACGCAGTATTTT.

This clone was detected only once. This chain uses TRBV29-1 with TRBJ2-1, with TRBD2 matching 9 bases. The germline V gene has CDR1 SQVTM and CDR2 ANQGSEA. V lost 6 bases and J lost 9; bases outside the gene matches: 15. The CDR3 contains 15 residues. The CDR3 loop reads CSVPLVAGGEGEQFF. In nucleotides, the CDR3 is TGCAGCGTCCCATTGGTGGCGGGAGGGGAGGGTGAGCAGTTCTTC.

The V gene is TRBV2, the J gene TRBJ2-4; weak D call: TRBD1 (6 bases). This CDR3 has 16 amino acids. Deletions cut 3 bases from V and 0 bases from J, with 12 bases between. Germline CDR1 is SNHLY and CDR2 is FYNNEI. The CDR3 region is CASSEGGGLAKNIQYF. The CDR3 DNA is TGTGCCAGCAGTGAGGGTGGGGGCCTAGCCAAAAACATTCAGTACTTC.

The CDR3 DNA is TGCGCCAGCAGCCAAGATGAGGCTCGGGGCTACACCTTC. This gives the protein CASSQDEARGYTF. This rearrangement joins TRBV4-1 to TRBJ1-2, with D unclear. V was pared by 0 bases and J by 8 bases, with 10 bases between. This CDR3 contains 13 residues. Germline CDR1 MGHRA, CDR2 YSYEKL.

This clone was counted once. The chain recombines TRBV4-2 with TRBJ1-2; tentatively, D is TRBD1 (5 bases). CDR3 size: 13 residues. Trimming removed 3 bases at V and 5 bases at J, with 10 bases between. Germline-derived CDR1 and CDR2 are LGHNA and YNFKEQ. CDR3 sequence: CASSQTGPYGYTF. The CDR3 DNA follows: TGTGCCAGCAGCCAGACGGGACCTTATGGCTACACCTTC.

This clone was observed a single time. The chain uses TRBV19 and TRBJ2-5, with 8 bases that match TRBD1. Unmatched junction bases numbered 11, after V lost 6 bases and J lost 2 bases. There are 16 residues in the CDR3. Germline values: CDR1 LNHDA, CDR2 SQIVND (reference sequence). CDR3 region: CASRFSGDRSQETQYF. CDR3 in DNA: TGTGCCAGTAGGTTTTCTGGGGACAGGTCGCAAGAGACCCAGTACTTC.

The rearrangement uses TRBV7-3 and TRBJ2-1; unclear D gene. Germline lookup yields CDR1 SGHTA and CDR2 FQGTGA. The CDR3 covers 15 residues. V lost 4 bases, J lost 5 bases, and 15 bases lay in between. CDR3 protein: CASSSQPAGNNEQFF. As DNA, the CDR3 is TGTGCCAGCAGCTCCCAACCCGCAGGTAACAATGAGCAGTTCTTC. Supplemented by reference TRBV7-3 and TRBJ2-1, the full variable domain reads GAGVSQTPSNKVTEKGKYVELRCDPISGHTALYWYRQSLGQGPEFLIYFQGTGAADDSGLPNDRFFAVRPEGSVSTLKIQRTERGDSAVYLCASSSQPAGNNEQFFGPGTRLTVL.

The V and J genes are TRBV25-1 and TRBJ1-1, with unresolved D. The CDR3 runs to 14 residues. Trimming left V 6 bases short and J 0 bases short, with 11 bases between. Germline lookup yields CDR1 MGHDK and CDR2 SYGVNS. In nucleotides, the CDR3 is TGTGCCAGCAGCCCCCTGACGGTGAACACTGAAGCTTTCTTT. This gives the protein CASSPLTVNTEAFF. Full variable domain (remainder filled in from reference TRBV25-1 and TRBJ1-1): EADIYQTPRYLVIGTGKKITLECSQTMGHDKMYWYQQDPGMELHLIHYSYGVNSTEKGDLSSESTVSRIRTEHFPLTLESARPSHTSQYLCASSPLTVNTEAFFGQGTRLTVV.

The CDR3 nucleotides read TGTGCCAGCAGTCCGACAGTAGTTGACACTGAAGCTTTCTTT. It specifies CASSPTVVDTEAFF. The chain has TRBV6-5 and TRBJ1-1; possibly TRBD1 for D (5 bases). The germline V and J ends were trimmed by 5 bases and 3 bases, with 13 bases remaining between them. The CDR3 runs to 14 residues. From germline, CDR1 is MNHEY and CDR2 SVGAGI.

This rearrangement joins TRBV30 to TRBJ1-6; D is perhaps TRBD1 (6 bases). This CDR3 has 13 residues. The germline CDR1 and CDR2 sequences are GTSNPN and SVGIG (reference sequence). V was shortened by 4 bases and J by 8 bases, with 12 bases between the two germline ends. The CDR3 nucleotides read TGTGCCTGGACCCAGGGGAGGGATTCACCCCTCCACTTT. Residues: CAWTQGRDSPLHF.

The chain couples TRBV10-1 to TRBJ1-1; the D gene is possibly TRBD1 (6 bases). Trimming cost V 10 bases and J 0 bases, with 12 bases left between them. The CDR3 extends over 13 amino acids. Germline CDR1 reads WNHNN; CDR2 reads SYGVQD (reference sequence). The CDR3 DNA reads as TGCGCCACACGCAGGGGCATGAACACTGAAGCTTTCTTT. Translating gives CATRRGMNTEAFF.

V is TRBV19 and J is TRBJ2-3; 7 positions agree with TRBD1. The CDR3 is made up of 14 amino acids. V shed 3 bases, J shed 1 base, and the junction held 1 base outside the gene matches. Germline CDR1 LNHDA, CDR2 SQIVND (reference sequence). In DNA, the CDR3 is TGTGCCAGTAGTATCACAGGGGGCACAGATACGCAGTATTTT. Protein product: CASSITGGTDTQYF.

This clone was picked up a small number of times. The rearrangement uses TRBV19 and TRBJ1-2, with D possibly matching TRBD1 (5 bases). CDR1 is LNHDA and CDR2 is SQIVND in the germline V gene (reference sequence). The CDR3 is 14 amino acids. V was clipped by 7 bases and J by 4 bases, with 16 bases between them. CDR3: CASTRQSGFYGYTF. As DNA, the CDR3 is TGTGCCAGTACTCGACAGTCTGGTTTCTATGGCTACACCTTC.

The chain joins TRBV4-2 to TRBJ1-1, with D perhaps matching TRBD1 (5 bases). The CDR3 consists of 13 residues. The germline V and J ends were trimmed by 0 bases and 8 bases, with 10 bases remaining between them. Looked up from germline, CDR1 is LGHNA and CDR2 is YNFKEQ. The CDR3 reads CASSQDWGTEAFF. DNA for the CDR3: TGTGCCAGCAGCCAAGATTGGGGGACCGAAGCTTTCTTT.

This clone was counted between two and nine times. The chain joins TRBV6-5 to TRBJ2-1; D may be TRBD1 or TRBD2 (5 bases each). Germline V gene data show CDR1 as MNHEY and CDR2 as SVGAGI. V lost 6 bases and J lost 2, with 14 bases in between. This CDR3 is built from 15 residues. Written as DNA, the CDR3 is TGTGCCAGCAGACCGGGGACCCGCCCCTACAATGAGCAGTTCTTC. It specifies CASRPGTRPYNEQFF.

This clone showed up just a few times. The V gene is TRBV27, the J gene TRBJ1-4; TRBD1 is a possible D gene (5 bases). CDR3 length: 14 amino acids. Germline V CDR1 and CDR2: MNHEY, SMNVEV (reference sequence). The V end lost 6 bases, the J end lost 8 bases, and 16 bases lay between the germline ends. The CDR3 sequence is CASRRGSVGEKLFF. The CDR3 DNA is TGTGCCAGCAGAAGGGGATCTGTCGGAGAAAAACTGTTTTTT.

This chain connects TRBV11-3 to TRBJ2-7, with 7 nucleotides matching TRBD2. Unmatched junction bases numbered 10, after V lost 11 bases and J lost 3 bases. Germline-derived CDR1 and CDR2 are SGHNT and YENEEA. The CDR3 spans 13 residues. The CDR3 nucleotides are TGTGCCGGGGGAGGGGACGACTGCTACGAGCAGTACTTC. This translates into CAGGGDDCYEQYF.

This rearrangement joins TRBV20-1 to TRBJ1-2; perhaps TRBD1 as D (6 bases). Per the germline V gene, CDR1 is DFQATT and CDR2 is SNEGSKA (reference sequence). The CDR3 sequence is 11 residues long. The V end lost 5 bases, the J end lost 7 bases, and 11 bases lay between the germline ends. The CDR3: CSAPGTSGYTF. The DNA for the CDR3 is TGCAGTGCTCCCGGGACAAGTGGCTACACCTTC.

The chain employs TRBV5-1 and TRBJ2-3; D ambiguous. V was clipped by 0 bases and J by 3 bases, with 8 bases between them. CDR3 size: 14 residues. Germline values: CDR1 SGHRS, CDR2 YFSETQ. CDR3 region: CASSLGAETDTQYF. DNA for the CDR3: TGCGCCAGCAGCTTGGGTGCAGAGACAGATACGCAGTATTTT.

The chain links TRBV13 to TRBJ2-2, with D perhaps TRBD1 or TRBD2 (7 bases each). Germline V lookup: CDR1 PRHDT, CDR2 FYEKMQ (reference sequence). V lost 5 bases and J 4 bases, leaving 14 bases between the germline ends. The CDR3 runs to 15 residues. The CDR3 spells CASSTDREGTGELFF. The CDR3 nucleotides are TGTGCCAGCAGCACTGACAGGGAGGGCACCGGGGAGCTGTTTTTT.

The chain is built from TRBV6-4 and TRBJ1-2; D call uncertain. Germline-derived CDR1 and CDR2 are MRHNA and SNTAGT. This CDR3 region has 12 residues. The V end was cut by 5 bases, the J end by 4 bases, with 8 bases between. The CDR3 sequence is CASSLDGYGYTF. The CDR3 DNA reads as TGTGCCAGCAGTCTTGATGGCTATGGCTACACCTTC.

The chain combines TRBV7-9 with TRBJ2-2; 9 nucleotides line up with TRBD1. The length of the CDR3 is 16 residues. Trimming at V came to 4 bases and at J to 6 bases, leaving 9 bases not matched to a gene. In germline, CDR1 is SEHNR, CDR2 FQNEAQ (reference sequence). CDR3 amino acids: CASSSLGQGVAGELFF. CDR3 DNA sequence: TGTGCCAGCAGCTCCCTGGGACAGGGCGTTGCCGGGGAGCTGTTTTTT. Looking up the rest from reference TRBV7-9 and TRBJ2-2 gives the full variable domain: DTGVSQNPRHKITKRGQNVTFRCDPISEHNRLYWYRQTLGQGPEFLTYFQNEAQLEKSRLLSDRFSAERPKGSFSTLEIQRTEQGDSAMYLCASSSLGQGVAGELFFGEGSRLTVL.

The J gene is TRBJ2-5, the V gene TRBV15; D is possibly TRBD2 (6 bases). Between the trimmed V and J ends, which lost 3 bases and 5 bases, there was a span of 16 bases. CDR3 length: 15 amino acids. Germline V CDR1 and CDR2: LNHNV, YYDKDF (reference sequence). The CDR3 region is CATSSGGHRKETQYF. The CDR3 DNA reads TGTGCCACCAGCAGTGGAGGGCACAGAAAGGAGACCCAGTACTTC.

Only a few counts were recorded for this clone. The chain joins TRBV6-1 to TRBJ1-6; TRBD1 is a possible D gene (5 bases). CDR3 size: 16 residues. In germline, CDR1 is MNHNS, CDR2 SASEGT. With 4 bases removed from V and 9 bases from J, the gap between germline ends came to 19 bases. CDR3 DNA sequence: TGTGCCAGCAGTGCCCTCGTGAGGGGATTAGGTTCACCCCTCCACTTT. Protein product: CASSALVRGLGSPLHF.

The rearrangement links TRBV30 to TRBJ1-5; no clear D. Per the germline V gene, CDR1 is GTSNPN and CDR2 is SVGIG (reference sequence). V lost 0 bases, J lost 2 bases, and 5 bases lay in between. This CDR3 has 13 amino acids. The CDR3 reads CAWSVAGNQPQHF. CDR3 DNA sequence: TGTGCCTGGAGTGTAGCAGGCAATCAGCCCCAGCATTTT.

V and J are TRBV2 and TRBJ1-4, with TRBD1 matching over 7 bases. The V and J ends lost 1 base and 8 bases, in that order; junction bases with no gene match: 7. There are 15 residues in the CDR3. From germline, CDR1 is SNHLY and CDR2 FYNNEI. Here the CDR3 reads CASSEGSGGQEKLFF. As DNA, the CDR3 is TGTGCCAGCAGTGAAGGGTCAGGGGGGCAAGAAAAACTGTTTTTT.